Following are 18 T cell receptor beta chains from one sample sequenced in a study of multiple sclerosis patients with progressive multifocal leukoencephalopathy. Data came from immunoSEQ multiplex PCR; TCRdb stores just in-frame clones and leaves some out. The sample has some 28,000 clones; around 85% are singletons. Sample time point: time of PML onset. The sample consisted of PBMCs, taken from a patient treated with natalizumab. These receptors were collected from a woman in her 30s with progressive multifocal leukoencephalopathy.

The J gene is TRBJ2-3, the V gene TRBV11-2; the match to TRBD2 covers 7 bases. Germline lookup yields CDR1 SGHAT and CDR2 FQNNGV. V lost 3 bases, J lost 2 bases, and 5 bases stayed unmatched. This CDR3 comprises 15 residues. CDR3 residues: CASSFQGGYTDTQYF. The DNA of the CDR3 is TGTGCCAGCAGCTTCCAGGGAGGGTACACAGATACGCAGTATTTT.

The CDR3 coding sequence is TGTGCCAGCAGCCACGGACAGAGCACTGAAGCTTTCTTT. It codes for CASSHGQSTEAFF. The rearrangement joins TRBV4-2 to TRBJ1-1; weak D call: TRBD1 (6 bases). This CDR3 contains 13 residues. V shed 3 bases and J shed 4 bases, with 9 bases lying between them. Germline CDR1 LGHNA, CDR2 YNFKEQ.

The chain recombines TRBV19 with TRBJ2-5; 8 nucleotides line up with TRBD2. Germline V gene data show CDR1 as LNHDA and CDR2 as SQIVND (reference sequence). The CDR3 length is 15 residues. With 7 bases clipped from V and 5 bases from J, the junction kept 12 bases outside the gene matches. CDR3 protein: CASNLVAGKWETQYF. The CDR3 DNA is TGTGCCAGTAATTTGGTAGCGGGAAAGTGGGAGACCCAGTACTTC.

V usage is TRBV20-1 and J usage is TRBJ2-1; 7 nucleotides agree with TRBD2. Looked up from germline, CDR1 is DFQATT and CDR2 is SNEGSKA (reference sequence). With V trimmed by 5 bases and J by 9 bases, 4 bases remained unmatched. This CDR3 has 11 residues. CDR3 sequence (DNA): TGCAGTGCTGAGAGGGAGGGTGAGCAGTTCTTC. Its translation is CSAEREGEQFF.

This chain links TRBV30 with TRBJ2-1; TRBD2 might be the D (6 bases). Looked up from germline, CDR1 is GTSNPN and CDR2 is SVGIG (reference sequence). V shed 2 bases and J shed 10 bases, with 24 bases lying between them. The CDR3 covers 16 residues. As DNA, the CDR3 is TGTGCCTGGAGTCTATCCGGGACTTCCCGGTCGGGGGAGCAGTTCTTC. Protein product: CAWSLSGTSRSGEQFF. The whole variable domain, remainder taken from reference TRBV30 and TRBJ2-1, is SQTIHQWPATLVQPVGSPLSLECTVEGTSNPNLYWYRQAAGRGLQLLFYSVGIGQISSEVPQNLSASRPQDRQFILSSKKLLLSDSGFYLCAWSLSGTSRSGEQFFGPGTRLTVL.

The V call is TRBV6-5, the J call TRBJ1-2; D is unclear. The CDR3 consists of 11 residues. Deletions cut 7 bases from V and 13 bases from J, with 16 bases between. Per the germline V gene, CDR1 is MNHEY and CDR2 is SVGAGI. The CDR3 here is CASTQGQICTF. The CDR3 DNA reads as TGTGCCAGCACTCAAGGGCAGATCTGCACCTTC.

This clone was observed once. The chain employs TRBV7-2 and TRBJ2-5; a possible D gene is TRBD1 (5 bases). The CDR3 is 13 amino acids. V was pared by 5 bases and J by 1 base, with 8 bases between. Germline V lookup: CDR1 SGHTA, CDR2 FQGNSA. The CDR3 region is CASSVGPQETQYF. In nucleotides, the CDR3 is TGTGCCAGCAGCGTGGGGCCCCAAGAGACCCAGTACTTC.

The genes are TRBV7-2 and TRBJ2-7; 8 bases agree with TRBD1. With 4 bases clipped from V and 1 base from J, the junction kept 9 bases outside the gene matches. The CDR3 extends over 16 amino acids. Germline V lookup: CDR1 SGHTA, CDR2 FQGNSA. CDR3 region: CASSSPDRGRSYEQYF. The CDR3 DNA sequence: TGTGCCAGCAGCTCACCCGACAGGGGAAGGTCCTACGAGCAGTACTTC.

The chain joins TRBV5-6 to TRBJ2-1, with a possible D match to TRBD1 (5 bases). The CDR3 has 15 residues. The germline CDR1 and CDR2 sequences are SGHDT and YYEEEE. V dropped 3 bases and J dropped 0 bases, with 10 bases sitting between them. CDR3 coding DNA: TGTGCCAGCAGCTCAGGGTTTAGCTCCTACAATGAGCAGTTCTTC. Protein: CASSSGFSSYNEQFF.

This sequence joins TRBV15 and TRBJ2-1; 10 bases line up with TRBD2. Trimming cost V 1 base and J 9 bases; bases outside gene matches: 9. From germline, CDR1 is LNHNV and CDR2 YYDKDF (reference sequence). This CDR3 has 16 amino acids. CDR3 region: CATSRGPGTSEGEQFF. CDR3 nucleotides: TGTGCCACCAGCAGAGGCCCCGGGACTAGCGAAGGTGAGCAGTTCTTC.

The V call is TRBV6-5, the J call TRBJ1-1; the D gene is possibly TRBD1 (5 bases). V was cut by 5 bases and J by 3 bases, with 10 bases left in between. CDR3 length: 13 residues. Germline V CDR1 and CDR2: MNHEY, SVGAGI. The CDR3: CASSPGTDTEAFF. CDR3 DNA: TGTGCCAGCAGTCCAGGGACCGACACTGAAGCTTTCTTT.

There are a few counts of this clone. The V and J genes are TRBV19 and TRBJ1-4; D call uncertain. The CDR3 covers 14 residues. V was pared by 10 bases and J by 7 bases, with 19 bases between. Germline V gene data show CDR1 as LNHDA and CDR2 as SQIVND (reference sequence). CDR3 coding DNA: TGTGCCATCGATGCGGGGTCTAAGGGTGAAAAACTGTTTTTT. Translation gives CAIDAGSKGEKLFF.

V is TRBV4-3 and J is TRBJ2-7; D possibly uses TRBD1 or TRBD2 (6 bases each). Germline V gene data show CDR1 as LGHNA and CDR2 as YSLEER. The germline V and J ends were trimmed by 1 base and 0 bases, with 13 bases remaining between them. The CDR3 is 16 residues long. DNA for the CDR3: TGCGCCAGCAGCCAAGGCGGGACACTAAGCTCCTACGAGCAGTACTTC. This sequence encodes CASSQGGTLSSYEQYF.

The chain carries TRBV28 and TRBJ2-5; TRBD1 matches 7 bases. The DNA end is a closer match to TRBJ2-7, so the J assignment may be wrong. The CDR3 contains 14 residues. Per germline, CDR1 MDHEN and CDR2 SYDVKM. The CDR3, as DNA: TGTGCCAGCAGTTTACAGACAGGGTTTTACGAGCAGTACTTC. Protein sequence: CASSLQTGFYEQYF.

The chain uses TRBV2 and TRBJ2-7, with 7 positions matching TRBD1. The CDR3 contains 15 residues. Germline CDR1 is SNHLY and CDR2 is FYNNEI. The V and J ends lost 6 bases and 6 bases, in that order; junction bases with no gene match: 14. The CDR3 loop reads CASSGIDREGSEQYF. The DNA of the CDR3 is TGTGCCAGCAGCGGGATAGACAGGGAAGGTTCCGAGCAGTACTTC.

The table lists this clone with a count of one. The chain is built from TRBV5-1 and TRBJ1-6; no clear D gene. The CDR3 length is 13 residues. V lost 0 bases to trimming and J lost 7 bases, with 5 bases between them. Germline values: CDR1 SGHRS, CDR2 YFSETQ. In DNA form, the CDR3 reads TGCGCCAGCAGCTTGGGGACCAATTCACCCCTCCACTTT. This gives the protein CASSLGTNSPLHF.

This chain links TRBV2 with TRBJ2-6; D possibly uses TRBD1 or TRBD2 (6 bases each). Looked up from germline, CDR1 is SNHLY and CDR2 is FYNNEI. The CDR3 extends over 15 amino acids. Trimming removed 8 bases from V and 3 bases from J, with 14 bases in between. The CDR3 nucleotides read TGTGCCAGCCGCACGGGGGCAGGTGGGGCCAACGTCCTGACTTTC. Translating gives CASRTGAGGANVLTF. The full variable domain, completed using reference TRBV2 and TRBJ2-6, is EPEVTQTPSHQVTQMGQEVILRCVPISNHLYFYWYRQILGQKVEFLVSFYNNEISEKSEIFDDQFSVERPDGSNFTLKIRSTKLEDSAMYFCASRTGAGGANVLTFGAGSRLTVL.

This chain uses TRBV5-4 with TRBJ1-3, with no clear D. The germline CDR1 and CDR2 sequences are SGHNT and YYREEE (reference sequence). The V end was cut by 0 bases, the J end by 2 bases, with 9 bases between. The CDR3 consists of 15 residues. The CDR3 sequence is CASSLESGTGNTIYF. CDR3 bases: TGTGCCAGCAGCTTGGAAAGCGGCACTGGAAACACCATATATTTT.